A selection of T cell receptor beta chains follows, all from one sample in a study of T-cell memory formation after mild COVID-19. TCRdb passed the 5' RACE reads through MiXCR, listing each CDR3 protein once. Seen here are around 250,000 distinct CDR3 sequences, around 16% observed once, and the top ten hold roughly 24%. Input material: PBMCs or a T cell subset sorted from them (not recorded which). These receptors all stem from a man aged 18 to 30 who had mild COVID-19 (a few samples of this study predate the infection). Cell type and time point are not known. The CDR3 runs from the conserved cysteine through the conserved F or W. The order of the fields is CDR3 DNA, CDR3 protein, V gene, D gene, J gene, clone size. A D gene is named only where the DNA matches it firmly. Clone size is shown for a subset of rows, as once, few, many or a class of expanded clone.

DNA: TGTGCCAGCAGTGAGGGGGCATACAATGAGCAGTTCTTC; CDR3: CASSEGAYNEQFF; V: TRBV2; D: NA; J: TRBJ2-1; size: NA
DNA: TGTGCCAGCAGTTGGGGTAGGGTTGGGGATGAGCAGTTCTTC; CDR3: CASSWGRVGDEQFF; V: TRBV6-5; D: NA; J: TRBJ2-1; size: NA
DNA: TGCGCCAGCAGTGAGAGATTAGGGGGATTTAATGAGCAGTTCTTC; CDR3: CASSERLGGFNEQFF; V: TRBV10-1; D: NA; J: TRBJ2-1; size: NA
DNA: TGTGCCAGCTCACCACCCGGCAGGGGGCGCGATGATGAGCAGTTCTTC; CDR3: CASSPPGRGRDDEQFF; V: TRBV18; D: TRBD1; J: TRBJ2-1; size: NA
DNA: TGTGCCGCGGGCAACTATGGCTACACCTTC; CDR3: CAAGNYGYTF; V: TRBV6-5; D: NA; J: TRBJ1-2; size: NA
DNA: TGTGCCAGCAGCTTAGATGGGGGGACTGAAGCTTTCTTT; CDR3: CASSLDGGTEAFF; V: TRBV7-2; D: NA; J: TRBJ1-1; size: many
DNA: TGCGCCAGCAGTTCGGGACGCCCCGGCTACACCTTC; CDR3: CASSSGRPGYTF; V: TRBV5-1; D: NA; J: TRBJ1-2; size: NA
DNA: TGTGCCAGCAGCTTTCAGCAACTCCTTCTCTTC; CDR3: CASSFQQLLLF; V: TRBV6-2/TRBV6-3; D: NA; J: TRBJ1-2; size: few
DNA: TGTGCCAGCAGTTCTGAGCCGGTGGGCAGTCCCGCCTACGAGCAGTACTTC; CDR3: CASSSEPVGSPAYEQYF; V: TRBV5-5; D: NA; J: TRBJ2-7; size: few
DNA: TGCAGTGCTAGAGATCTAGGGGGCGGTGGCACTGAAGCTTTCTTT; CDR3: CSARDLGGGGTEAFF; V: TRBV20-1; D: TRBD1; J: TRBJ1-1; size: many
DNA: TGTGCCAGCAGTTTAAACGGAAGCCCTGGAAACACCATATATTTT; CDR3: CASSLNGSPGNTIYF; V: TRBV12-3/TRBV12-4; D: NA; J: TRBJ1-3; size: NA
DNA: TGTGCCAGCAGCATGCTGGGGCGGACTGAAGCTTTCTTT; CDR3: CASSMLGRTEAFF; V: TRBV5-5; D: NA; J: TRBJ1-1; size: many
DNA: TGCAGTGCTAGGTTGAACACGAACACTGAAGCTTTCTTT; CDR3: CSARLNTNTEAFF; V: TRBV20-1; D: NA; J: TRBJ1-1; size: NA
DNA: TGTGCCAGCAGCTTAGGTCCAATCACAGATACGCAGTATTTT; CDR3: CASSLGPITDTQYF; V: TRBV7-2; D: NA; J: TRBJ2-3; size: few
DNA: TGTGCCAGCAGTTCACTTGGACTAGCGGGGGGGTATGACACCGGGGAGCTGTTTTTT; CDR3: CASSSLGLAGGYDTGELFF; V: TRBV27; D: TRBD2; J: TRBJ2-2; size: NA
DNA: TGTGCCAGCAGCCCTTTTCAGACGGGCCACGAGCAGTACTTC; CDR3: CASSPFQTGHEQYF; V: TRBV6-5; D: NA; J: TRBJ2-7; size: few
DNA: TGTGCCAGCAGCCCGAGGGAGCAGGGGGAGTGGACAGATACGCAGTATTTT; CDR3: CASSPREQGEWTDTQYF; V: TRBV9; D: TRBD1; J: TRBJ2-3; size: few
DNA: TGTGCCAGCAGTCTCGGGCCCGATCAGCCCCAGCATTTT; CDR3: CASSLGPDQPQHF; V: TRBV6-1; D: NA; J: TRBJ1-5; size: few
DNA: TGTGCCAGCACGGGACAGGGCCATGATGAGCAGTTCTTC; CDR3: CASTGQGHDEQFF; V: TRBV11-2; D: TRBD1; J: TRBJ2-1; size: NA
DNA: TGCGCCAGCAGCCAAGCCGGGGGGGGGAATAATGAAAAACTGTTTTTT; CDR3: CASSQAGGGNNEKLFF; V: TRBV4-1; D: NA; J: TRBJ1-4; size: NA
DNA: TGTGCCAGCATTCTGGATGGCGGGGAGCTGTTTTTT; CDR3: CASILDGGELFF; V: TRBV2; D: NA; J: TRBJ2-2; size: many
DNA: TGTGCCAGCAGCCAAGCCAGGGGAAATGGCTACACCTTC; CDR3: CASSQARGNGYTF; V: TRBV3-1; D: NA; J: TRBJ1-2; size: NA
DNA: TGTGCCAGCAGTAGTAGGTCTCAGCCCCAGCATTTT; CDR3: CASSSRSQPQHF; V: TRBV6-6; D: NA; J: TRBJ1-5; size: few